What follows are 21 T cell receptor beta chains derived from one specimen sequenced in a study of CD8 T cells in Susac syndrome. It was with random hexamers that 0.5 to 1 ug RNA was reverse transcribed. TCRdb reanalysed the immunoSEQ multiplex PCR reads using MiXCR and keeps one entry per CDR3 protein. The top ten hold 0.52% of the sample, which has roughly 80,000 distinct CDR3 sequences, roughly 94% seen once. Material: CD8+ T cells from PBMCs. These receptors all come from a human donor with Susac syndrome.

This chain uses TRBV19 with TRBJ1-1; D ambiguous. Trimming removed 8 bases from V and 0 bases from J, with 10 bases in between. Germline CDR1 reads LNHDA; CDR2 reads SQIVND (reference sequence). The CDR3 runs to 13 residues. The CDR3 sequence: CASFSSMNTEAFF. The CDR3 bases are TGTGCCAGTTTTTCTTCAATGAACACTGAAGCTTTCTTT.

The chain links TRBV5-1 to TRBJ2-5, with D possibly TRBD2 on 5 matching bases. This CDR3 is built from 13 residues. The V gene's germline CDR1 is SGHRS and CDR2 YFSETQ. V dropped 8 bases and J dropped 3 bases, with 14 bases sitting between them. CDR3 DNA sequence: TGCGCCAGGACTAATGACGTAAAAGAGACCCAGTACTTC. It codes for CARTNDVKETQYF.

CDR3 sequence (DNA): TGTGCCAGCACCTCCGGAAGGGGCGATACGCAGTATTTT. Its protein product is CASTSGRGDTQYF. This sequence joins TRBV5-6 and TRBJ2-3; the D gene is possibly TRBD1 (5 bases). The germline V and J ends were trimmed by 6 bases and 6 bases, with 14 bases remaining between them. The length of the CDR3 is 13 residues. Looked up from germline, CDR1 is SGHDT and CDR2 is YYEEEE.

The CDR3 sequence is CASSERTGEFF. DNA of the CDR3: TGTGCCAGCAGTGAGCGTACAGGAGAGTTCTTC. The chain is built from TRBV2 and TRBJ2-1; D is perhaps TRBD1 (5 bases). V was clipped by 3 bases and J by 14 bases, with 11 bases between them. Germline assignment: CDR1 SNHLY and CDR2 FYNNEI. The CDR3 spans 11 residues.

The chain carries TRBV12-3 or TRBV12-4 and TRBJ2-7; D unclear. Deletions cut 5 bases from V and 3 bases from J, with 17 bases between. The CDR3 sequence is 15 residues long. CDR3 nucleotides: TGTGCCAGCAGTCCCTCTACTGCTCTGAACTACGAGCAGTACTTC. Translation gives CASSPSTALNYEQYF.

Written as DNA, the CDR3 is TGCAGTGCTAGACCCCGTGGACAGGGGGAGAACACTGAAGCTTTCTTT. This encodes CSARPRGQGENTEAFF. The gene calls are TRBV20-1 and TRBJ1-1; TRBD1 matches at 10 bases. The CDR3 runs 16 residues. CDR1 and CDR2 (germline): DFQATT, SNEGSKA (reference sequence). Unmatched junction bases numbered 7, after V lost 2 bases and J lost 1 base.

This clonotype has only one observation. V and J are TRBV20-1 and TRBJ2-7; no definite D call. Germline CDR1 and CDR2: DFQATT and SNEGSKA (reference sequence). Trimming took off 0 bases at V and 0 bases at J, with 15 bases between the two ends. The CDR3 has 16 residues. This chain's CDR3 is CSARDLHGPSSYEQYF. DNA for the CDR3: TGCAGTGCTAGAGACTTACACGGACCGAGCTCCTACGAGCAGTACTTC.

This chain uses TRBV6-6 with TRBJ2-5, with no clear D. The CDR3 length is 11 residues. Germline V CDR1 and CDR2: MNHNY, SVGAGI (reference sequence). V lost 4 bases to trimming and J lost 5 bases, with 5 bases between them. The CDR3 bases are TGTGCCAGCAGTTGGAGTGAGACCCAGTACTTC. Amino acids: CASSWSETQYF.

The chain combines TRBV6-5 with TRBJ2-3; D might be TRBD2 (5 bases). V gave up 2 bases and J gave up 2 bases, with 5 bases separating them. The germline V gene has CDR1 MNHEY and CDR2 SVGAGI. CDR3 size: 13 residues. The CDR3 loop is CASSYDYTDTQYF. In DNA, the CDR3 is TGTGCCAGCAGTTACGACTACACAGATACGCAGTATTTT.

Comment on this clonotype: One junction end disagrees with the germline gene, perhaps due to a read error. The chain has TRBV7-7 and TRBJ2-7; D may be TRBD2 (5 bases). This CDR3 spans 15 amino acids. CDR1 and CDR2 from the germline V gene are SSHAT and FNYEAQ (reference sequence). CDR3 sequence: CASSLAIGSRYEQYF. The DNA of the CDR3 is TGTGCTAGCAGCTTAGCGATAGGGTCCCGATACGAGCAGTACTTC.

The chain recombines TRBV7-9 with TRBJ2-5; D is unclear. The germline V gene encodes CDR1 SEHNR and CDR2 FQNEAQ (reference sequence). The CDR3 has 12 amino acids. Trimming took 5 bases from V and 3 from J, leaving 7 bases between them. Here the CDR3 DNA reads TGTGCCAGCAGCGCGATTAAAGAGACCCAGTACTTC. Translating gives CASSAIKETQYF.

This chain joins TRBV20-1 and TRBJ2-1, with TRBD1 matching 8 bases. The length of the CDR3 is 16 residues. V shed 1 base, J shed 3 bases, and the junction held 8 bases outside the gene matches. Looked up from germline, CDR1 is DFQATT and CDR2 is SNEGSKA (reference sequence). CDR3 protein: CSARGTGIQRYNEQFF. In nucleotides, the CDR3 is TGCAGTGCTAGAGGGACAGGGATACAGCGCTACAATGAGCAGTTCTTC.

The V and J genes are TRBV3-1 and TRBJ2-1, with TRBD2 matching over 9 bases. This CDR3 has 17 amino acids. With V trimmed by 0 bases and J by 4 bases, 7 bases remained unmatched. Germline V lookup: CDR1 LGHDT, CDR2 YNNKEL (reference sequence). This CDR3 reads CASSQDWAGGLYNEQFF. Here the CDR3 DNA reads TGTGCCAGCAGCCAAGATTGGGCGGGGGGGCTTTACAATGAGCAGTTCTTC.

This chain connects TRBV12-3 or TRBV12-4 to TRBJ2-3; tentative D call: TRBD1 (5 bases). This CDR3 has 15 residues. The germline V and J ends were trimmed by 2 bases and 3 bases, with 12 bases remaining between them. CDR3 in amino acids: CASSLWGQPTDTQYF. In DNA, the CDR3 is TGTGCCAGCAGTTTATGGGGCCAGCCTACAGATACGCAGTATTTT.

V usage is TRBV27 and J usage is TRBJ2-3; D unresolved. Trimming took 5 bases from V and 2 from J, leaving 8 bases between them. This CDR3 is built from 13 residues. The germline V gene encodes CDR1 MNHEY and CDR2 SMNVEV (reference sequence). CDR3 coding DNA: TGTGCCAGCAGTCCTTTGTTCACAGATACGCAGTATTTT. Protein product: CASSPLFTDTQYF.

The J gene is TRBJ2-3, the V gene TRBV14; a weak D match, TRBD2 (5 bases). Germline V gives CDR1 SGHDN, CDR2 FVKESK. Trimming took off 3 bases at V and 3 bases at J, with 7 bases between the two ends. The CDR3 sequence is 13 residues long. The CDR3 sequence: CASSQRTTDTQYF. CDR3 bases: TGTGCCAGCAGCCAGAGGACTACAGATACGCAGTATTTT.

In this sample, this clonotype turned up a few times. The gene calls are TRBV27 and TRBJ1-1, with D perhaps matching TRBD1 (6 bases). Trimming shortened V by 2 bases and J by 5 bases, and 9 bases separated the two germline ends. This CDR3 comprises 13 residues. Germline lookup yields CDR1 MNHEY and CDR2 SMNVEV (reference sequence). For the CDR3, the DNA is TGTGCCAGCAGTTTAGGACAGTCTACTGAAGCTTTCTTT. It codes for CASSLGQSTEAFF.

The genes are TRBV9 and TRBJ1-2; TRBD1 is a possible D gene (5 bases). The CDR3 totals 12 residues. V gave up 3 bases and J gave up 4 bases, with 7 bases separating them. The germline V gene encodes CDR1 SGDLS and CDR2 YYNGEE. The CDR3 protein is CASSDRIYGYTF. The CDR3 DNA reads as TGTGCCAGCAGCGACAGGATCTATGGCTACACCTTC. Looking up the rest from reference TRBV9 and TRBJ1-2 gives the full variable domain: DSGVTQTPKHLITATGQRVTLRCSPRSGDLSVYWYQQSLDQGLQFLIQYYNGEERAKGNILERFSAQQFPDLHSELNLSSLELGDSALYFCASSDRIYGYTFGSGTRLTVV.

The CDR3 DNA follows: TGTGCCAGCAGCTTCGCCCTGTTTTTT. Protein: CASSFALFF. The chain has TRBV27 and TRBJ1-4, with D unresolved. Germline V gene sequence: CDR1 MNHEY, CDR2 SMNVEV (reference sequence). Trimming stripped 6 bases from V and 14 bases from J, with 7 bases between. The CDR3 consists of 9 residues.

V usage is TRBV19 and J usage is TRBJ1-1; D ambiguous. Germline loops: CDR1 LNHDA, CDR2 SQIVND (reference sequence). V dropped 7 bases and J dropped 4 bases, with 10 bases sitting between them. The CDR3 loop spans 12 amino acids. This CDR3 reads CASTGSLTEAFF. The CDR3 DNA follows: TGTGCCAGTACTGGGTCACTCACTGAAGCTTTCTTT.

The CDR3 is CASSLVDSPTDTQYF. For the CDR3, the DNA is TGTGCCAGCAGCTTAGTCGACAGCCCCACAGATACGCAGTATTTT. V usage is TRBV7-9 and J usage is TRBJ2-3; a weak D match, TRBD1 (5 bases). The CDR3 runs to 15 residues. Germline V gene sequence: CDR1 SEHNR, CDR2 FQNEAQ (reference sequence). Trimming removed 1 base from V and 2 bases from J, with 10 bases in between. The complete variable domain, with remaining parts taken from reference TRBV7-9 and TRBJ2-3, reads DTGVSQNPRHKITKRGQNVTFRCDPISEHNRLYWYRQTLGQGPEFLTYFQNEAQLEKSRLLSDRFSAERPKGSFSTLEIQRTEQGDSAMYLCASSLVDSPTDTQYFGPGTRLTVL.